Presented here are 27 T cell receptor beta chains from one specimen sequenced in a study of blood T cell repertoires in COVID-19. Repertoires were generated with immunoSEQ multiplex PCR, while TCRdb's copy carries only in-frame clones and drops some. The sample lists 250,000 to 300,000 clones, around 86% seen once, with around 5% in the top ten. Sequenced: peripheral blood. Source of these receptors: a woman in her fifties or sixties with COVID-19, enrolled during active disease.

The chain is built from TRBV30 and TRBJ1-5; D might be TRBD1 (5 bases). Per germline, CDR1 GTSNPN and CDR2 SVGIG (reference sequence). V was cut by 2 bases and J by 3 bases, with 8 bases left in between. CDR3 length: 13 residues. The CDR3 here is CAWSRGFNQPQHF. CDR3 bases: TGTGCCTGGAGTAGGGGATTCAATCAGCCCCAGCATTTT.

In DNA, the CDR3 is TGTGCCAGCAGCTCCCTCGGTGAGCAGTTCTTC. Protein: CASSSLGEQFF. V and J are TRBV7-9 and TRBJ2-1; D ambiguous. Germline assignment: CDR1 SEHNR and CDR2 FQNEAQ (reference sequence). This CDR3 contains 11 residues. The V end was cut by 4 bases, the J end by 9 bases, with 7 bases between.

This clone was observed a few times. The genes are TRBV10-3 and TRBJ2-2, with TRBD2 identical over 12 bases. The CDR3 is 16 residues long. V was clipped by 2 bases and J by 4 bases; unmatched bases: 2. CDR1 and CDR2 (germline): ENHRY, SYGVKD. The CDR3 reads CAISELAGGATGELFF. The CDR3 coding sequence is TGTGCCATCAGTGAGCTAGCGGGAGGGGCCACCGGGGAGCTGTTTTTT.

V usage is TRBV3-1 (or the pseudogene TRBV3-2) and J usage is TRBJ2-7; 10 nucleotides agree with TRBD2. The CDR3 extends over 16 amino acids. Germline V CDR1 and CDR2: LGHDT, YNNKEL (reference sequence). Trimming removed 4 bases from V and 3 bases from J; junction bases left unmatched: 9. CDR3 DNA: TGTGCCAGCAGCCTAGTCTCTAGCGGGAGTCTCTACGAGCAGTACTTC. This encodes CASSLVSSGSLYEQYF.

The gene calls are TRBV6-4 and TRBJ1-1; maybe TRBD1 (6 bases). The V end was cut by 6 bases, the J end by 1 base, with 12 bases between. The germline V gene has CDR1 MRHNA and CDR2 SNTAGT. CDR3 length equals 14 residues. CDR3 sequence reads: CASSLDSTNTEAFF. The DNA for the CDR3 is TGTGCCAGCAGCTTGGACAGCACGAACACTGAAGCTTTCTTT.

This chain connects TRBV19 to TRBJ2-7; TRBD2 aligns across 11 bases. Germline V gene sequence: CDR1 LNHDA, CDR2 SQIVND (reference sequence). Trimming took 6 bases from V and 6 from J; bases not matched to a gene: 16. The CDR3 is made up of 17 amino acids. In DNA, the CDR3 is TGTGCCAGTAGAAGGACTAGCGGGCCGGAAGGTCTATCCGAGCAGTACTTC. Protein product: CASRRTSGPEGLSEQYF.

The V call is TRBV7-9, the J call TRBJ2-7, with 7 bases fitting TRBD2. CDR1 is SEHNR and CDR2 is FQNEAQ in the germline V gene (reference sequence). The junction had 6 bases not matched to a gene; V was cut back by 1 base and J by 3 bases. There are 15 residues in the CDR3. The CDR3 is CASSLVAGEGYEQYF. The CDR3, as DNA: TGTGCCAGCAGCTTAGTGGCGGGAGAGGGCTACGAGCAGTACTTC.

This chain joins TRBV7-3 and TRBJ2-1; D possibly corresponds to TRBD2 (5 bases). V was clipped by 3 bases and J by 7 bases, with 10 bases between them. There are 13 residues in the CDR3. The germline CDR1 and CDR2 sequences are SGHTA and FQGTGA. DNA of the CDR3: TGTGCCAGCAGCTTTACACTAGGGAATGAGCAGTTCTTC. It specifies CASSFTLGNEQFF.

The V call is TRBV28, the J call TRBJ2-7; 7 bases line up with TRBD1. CDR3 size: 17 residues. Germline CDR1 is MDHEN and CDR2 is SYDVKM. V lost 6 bases and J lost 1; bases outside the gene matches: 15. This CDR3 is CASRFLGVSDRSYEQYF. Written as DNA, the CDR3 is TGTGCCAGCAGATTCCTCGGGGTTTCGGACAGGTCCTACGAGCAGTACTTC.

The rearrangement links TRBV27 to TRBJ2-1; 7 positions agree with TRBD2. Germline V lookup: CDR1 MNHEY, CDR2 SMNVEV (reference sequence). The CDR3 loop spans 14 amino acids. J lost 4 bases, V lost 5 bases, and 5 bases had no gene match. CDR3 in amino acids: CASSPSGGYNEQFF. The CDR3 DNA reads TGTGCCAGCAGTCCTAGCGGAGGGTACAATGAGCAGTTCTTC.

The chain couples TRBV4-3 to TRBJ2-5; 7 bases are shared with TRBD2. Germline lookup yields CDR1 LGHNA and CDR2 YSLEER. Germline trimming cut 3 bases from V and 1 base from J; bases unmatched to any gene: 11. There are 17 residues in the CDR3. Here the CDR3 reads CASSQWEGRDAQETQYF. In DNA form, the CDR3 reads TGCGCCAGCAGCCAGTGGGAGGGAAGGGACGCCCAAGAGACCCAGTACTTC.

V is TRBV18 and J is TRBJ1-3; D unclear. CDR1 KGHSH and CDR2 LQKENI come from the germline V gene. There are 14 residues in the CDR3. V dropped 8 bases and J dropped 2 bases, with 13 bases sitting between them. The CDR3 protein is CASAPGPAGNTIYF. CDR3 bases: TGTGCCAGCGCCCCTGGGCCTGCTGGAAACACCATATATTTT.

J is TRBJ2-3 and V is TRBV5-1; TRBD2 aligns across 10 bases. CDR1 and CDR2 (germline): SGHRS, YFSETQ. V lost 4 bases and J lost 4; bases outside the gene matches: 6. This CDR3 is built from 15 residues. CDR3 nucleotide sequence: TGCGCCAGCAGCCTCGGGACTAGCGTCCCAGATACGCAGTATTTT. Protein sequence: CASSLGTSVPDTQYF.

The CDR3 region is CASSAGTSGAYEQYF. CDR3 nucleotide sequence: TGTGCCAGCAGCGCCGGGACTAGCGGGGCCTACGAGCAGTACTTC. The chain combines TRBV9 with TRBJ2-7; 13 bases match TRBD2. This CDR3 comprises 15 residues. Germline CDR1 SGDLS, CDR2 YYNGEE. V lost 3 bases and J lost 2; bases outside the gene matches: 2.

This chain connects TRBV28 to TRBJ2-1, with 10 bases matching TRBD2. Germline V lookup: CDR1 MDHEN, CDR2 SYDVKM. V dropped 7 bases and J dropped 5; count of bases not matched to a gene: 20. The CDR3 has 19 amino acids. CDR3 sequence reads: CASTRSAGASGRWDNEQFF. CDR3 nucleotides: TGTGCCAGCACCCGGTCTGCCGGGGCTAGCGGGAGATGGGACAATGAGCAGTTCTTC.

This clone was seen a few times. This rearrangement joins TRBV6-5 to TRBJ2-5, with a possible D match to TRBD1 (5 bases). The length of the CDR3 is 15 residues. Germline CDR1 reads MNHEY; CDR2 reads SVGAGI. V lost 7 bases, J lost 2 bases, and 17 bases lay in between. The CDR3 DNA reads TGTGCCAGCAACCTAAAATGGGGCAGTCAAGAGACCCAGTACTTC. Amino acids: CASNLKWGSQETQYF.

The chain carries TRBV28 and TRBJ2-7; 7 nucleotides align to TRBD1. V shed 2 bases, J shed 2 bases, and the junction held 0 bases outside the gene matches. Germline V gene data show CDR1 as MDHEN and CDR2 as SYDVKM. The CDR3 length is 13 residues. CDR3 sequence (DNA): TGTGCCAGCAGTTTAACAGGGGCCTACGAGCAGTACTTC. As protein: CASSLTGAYEQYF.

The chain combines TRBV14 with TRBJ2-2; 15 bases match TRBD2. This CDR3 spans 19 amino acids. The J segment lost 3 bases and the V segment lost 5 bases, leaving 10 bases of the junction unmatched. In germline, CDR1 is SGHDN, CDR2 FVKESK. The CDR3 sequence: CASSLRTSGRARDTGELFF. In DNA, the CDR3 is TGTGCCAGCAGCTTACGGACTAGCGGGAGGGCCAGGGACACCGGGGAGCTGTTTTTT. The variable domain in full, with the rest retrieved from reference TRBV14 and TRBJ2-2, is EAGVTQFPSHSVIEKGQTVTLRCDPISGHDNLYWYRRVMGKEIKFLLHFVKESKQDESGMPNNRFLAERTGGTYSTLKVQPAELEDSGVYFCASSLRTSGRARDTGELFFGEGSRLTVL.

The V and J genes are TRBV5-1 and TRBJ1-6; maybe TRBD1 (6 bases). The germline V gene has CDR1 SGHRS and CDR2 YFSETQ. The CDR3 has 15 amino acids. Deletions cut 3 bases from V and 9 bases from J, with 16 bases between. The CDR3 spells CASSWDRGAGSPLHF. Here the CDR3 DNA reads TGCGCCAGCAGCTGGGACCGGGGGGCCGGTTCACCCCTCCACTTT.

This clone was observed once. Other DNA sequences from this sample encode an identical CDR3 as well. The rearrangement links TRBV18 to TRBJ1-4; no clear D. There are 13 residues in the CDR3. V was trimmed by 1 base and J by 8 bases, leaving 8 bases between them. Germline loops: CDR1 KGHSH, CDR2 LQKENI. CDR3 sequence reads: CASSPLSSEKLFF. In DNA, the CDR3 is TGTGCCAGCTCACCACTCTCGAGCGAAAAACTGTTTTTT. Drawing the rest from reference TRBV18 and TRBJ1-4, the complete variable domain is NAGVMQNPRHLVRRRGQEARLRCSPMKGHSHVYWYRQLPEEGLKFMVYLQKENIIDESGMPKERFSAEFPKEGPSILRIQQVVRGDSAAYFCASSPLSSEKLFFGSGTQLSVL.

This clone was found once. The CDR3 DNA is TGTGCCAGCAGCCGGGGGGTTGTTAGAAGGCGAGCGGAGGAGCAGTTCTTC. Its translation: CASSRGVVRRRAEEQFF. The V call is TRBV3-1 (or the pseudogene TRBV3-2), the J call TRBJ2-1; TRBD2 might be the D (6 bases). Germline CDR1 is LGHDT and CDR2 is YNNKEL (reference sequence). The CDR3 loop spans 17 amino acids. V dropped 4 bases and J dropped 10 bases, with 26 bases sitting between them.

This clone has more than one count but fewer than ten. V and J are TRBV5-6 and TRBJ1-2, with 7 bases lining up with TRBD1. Germline values: CDR1 SGHDT, CDR2 YYEEEE. The junction had 7 bases not matched to a gene; V was cut back by 4 bases and J by 7 bases. The CDR3 sequence is 13 residues long. CDR3 DNA sequence: TGTGCCAGCAGCCTACAGGGGCCGTCTGGCTACACCTTC. It translates to CASSLQGPSGYTF.

The chain recombines TRBV21-1 with TRBJ2-1; no check of the table's D call, TRBD1, against the DNA was made. TRBV21-1 is termed a pseudogene. The CDR3 is made up of 15 amino acids. CDR3 loop: CASSKGATTYNEQFF. The CDR3, as DNA: TGTGCCAGCAGCAAAGGGGCGACAACCTACAATGAGCAGTTCTTC.

The chain links TRBV28 to TRBJ1-4; the match to TRBD1 covers 10 bases. Germline CDR1 is MDHEN and CDR2 is SYDVKM. This CDR3 has 15 amino acids. V shed 5 bases and J 8 bases; nucleotides not matched to a gene: 8. The CDR3 here is CASSPRGQGKEKLFF. CDR3 DNA sequence: TGTGCCAGCAGTCCCCGGGGACAGGGGAAGGAAAAACTGTTTTTT.

The chain uses TRBV6-2 or TRBV6-3 and TRBJ1-1; D is undetermined. The V and J ends lost 0 bases and 3 bases respectively, with 8 bases between them. CDR3 length equals 14 residues. The germline CDR1 and CDR2 sequences are MNHEY and SVGEGT. The CDR3 reads CASSYSRRYTEAFF. CDR3 DNA sequence: TGTGCCAGCAGTTACTCTAGGAGGTACACTGAAGCTTTCTTT.

The V call is TRBV7-9, the J call TRBJ1-4; possible D gene TRBD1, 5 bases. Germline CDR1 is SEHNR and CDR2 is FQNEAQ (reference sequence). V shed 1 base and J shed 2 bases, with 11 bases lying between them. The CDR3 is 16 amino acids. The CDR3 protein is CASSLVVTGTNEKLFF. In DNA form, the CDR3 reads TGTGCCAGCAGCTTAGTAGTCACAGGCACTAATGAAAAACTGTTTTTT.

The chain is built from TRBV3-1 (or the pseudogene TRBV3-2) and TRBJ2-7; D is uncertain. V dropped 0 bases and J dropped 0 bases, with 9 bases sitting between them. This CDR3 is 15 amino acids long. Germline-derived CDR1 and CDR2 are LGHDT and YNNKEL (reference sequence). The CDR3 region is CASSQDPHRSYEQYF. For the CDR3, the DNA is TGTGCCAGCAGCCAAGATCCACATCGCTCCTACGAGCAGTACTTC.